This T cell receptor (beta chain) stems from a study of blood T cell repertoires in COVID-19. Background on the study: Samples representing acute and convalescent COVID-19 were sourced from the United States, Italy and Spain. T cells, B-cell-depleted T cells, or PBMCs provided the cDNA or gDNA that served as material.

The CDR3 loop spans 11 amino acids. The ends were cut back, 5 bases at V and 13 bases at J, with 15 bases in the middle. Germline assignment: CDR1 DFQATT and CDR2 SNEGSKA (reference sequence). Original methodology: Reference gene primer amplification gave estimated nucleated cell counts. Here immunoSEQ multiplex PCR was the method, and the copy in TCRdb shows in-frame clones only, minus some. That table supplies the V and J calls and clone size; D and trimming were determined from the DNA. The data contain roughly 160,000 clones, about four fifths of them singletons. This clonotype was obtained from a woman in her seventies who had recovered from COVID-19. Specimen: peripheral blood. The rearrangement links TRBV20-1 to TRBJ2-1; D not resolved. The CDR3 region has the DNA TGCAGTGCTGGGCCAGGCACCCACCAGTTCTTC. Protein sequence: CSAGPGTHQFF.